The text below deals with one T cell receptor (beta chain). This entry is derived from a study of blood T cell repertoires in COVID-19. The CDR3 is 13 amino acids. Germline V gives CDR1 SGHRS, CDR2 YFSETQ. The germline V and J ends were trimmed by 3 bases and 2 bases, with 8 bases remaining between them. Profiling relied on immunoSEQ multiplex PCR, and the TCRdb table lists in-frame clones only, not all of them. The data contain a few hundred thousand clones, about 90% of them singletons. The receptor was isolated from a young man with COVID-19, enrolled during active disease. Material: peripheral blood. The V and J genes are TRBV5-1 and TRBJ2-5, with TRBD1 as a possible D gene (5 bases). The CDR3 sequence: CASSWRQQETQYF. In nucleotides, the CDR3 is TGCGCCAGCAGCTGGCGACAGCAAGAGACCCAGTACTTC.